The 32 T cell receptor beta chains given below trace back to one sample, sequenced in a study of blood T cell repertoires in COVID-19. The protocol was immunoSEQ multiplex PCR, while the TCRdb copy is restricted to in-frame clones and leaves out a portion. Of 300,000 to 350,000 clones listed, under 95% are singletons. Sequencing was carried out using peripheral blood. The receptors originated from a young woman who had recovered from COVID-19.

The chain recombines TRBV6-5 with TRBJ2-2; TRBD1 is a possible D gene (5 bases). V gave up 4 bases and J gave up 7 bases, with 19 bases separating them. Germline values: CDR1 MNHEY, CDR2 SVGAGI. CDR3 size: 16 residues. The CDR3 DNA reads as TGTGCCAGCAGTTCCATAACAACAGGTCTCCTCGGGGAGCTGTTTTTT. Translated, it gives CASSSITTGLLGELFF.

This chain links TRBV30 with TRBJ2-3; 10 bases agree with TRBD2. The CDR3 contains 12 residues. The J segment lost 10 bases and the V segment lost 5 bases, leaving 6 bases of the junction unmatched. Germline lookup yields CDR1 GTSNPN and CDR2 SVGIG (reference sequence). CDR3 in amino acids: CAWAGTSVSQYF. The CDR3 nucleotides are TGTGCCTGGGCCGGGACTAGCGTTTCGCAGTATTTT.

V gene TRBV11-2 combines with J gene TRBJ2-1, with D unclear. Per germline, CDR1 SGHAT and CDR2 FQNNGV. CDR3 length equals 13 residues. V dropped 0 bases and J dropped 4 bases, with 4 bases sitting between them. CDR3 DNA sequence: TGTGCCAGCAGCTTAGACAGTTACAATGAGCAGTTCTTC. It specifies CASSLDSYNEQFF.

V gene TRBV11-3 combines with J gene TRBJ1-2; D may be TRBD1 (6 bases). V gave up 3 bases and J gave up 7 bases, with 12 bases separating them. Germline assignment: CDR1 SGHNT and CDR2 YENEEA. The CDR3 spans 13 residues. The CDR3 protein is CASSLLGGPGYTF. The CDR3 nucleotides read TGTGCCAGCAGCTTGTTGGGGGGGCCTGGCTACACCTTC.

The chain has TRBV7-9 and TRBJ1-5, with 11 bases that match TRBD1. With V trimmed by 3 bases and J by 2 bases, 9 bases remained unmatched. This CDR3 spans 18 amino acids. Germline V CDR1 and CDR2: SEHNR, FQNEAQ (reference sequence). CDR3 nucleotide sequence: TGTGCCAGCAGCTTGGGTTGGACAGGGGGCCCGGGCAATCAGCCCCAGCATTTT. Its protein is CASSLGWTGGPGNQPQHF.

The gene calls are TRBV15 and TRBJ1-2, with TRBD1 matching over 11 bases. The CDR3 length is 14 residues. After removal of 1 base from V and 6 bases from J, the junction contained 1 base not matched to a gene. Germline V lookup: CDR1 LNHNV, CDR2 YYDKDF (reference sequence). The CDR3 DNA reads as TGTGCCACCAGCAGAGTGGGACAGGGGGATGGCTACACCTTC. Its protein is CATSRVGQGDGYTF.

This clone was seen a few times. In DNA form, the CDR3 reads TGTGCCAGTAGGCAGGGGGGTGGCTACACCTTC. This translates into CASRQGGGYTF. The chain links TRBV19 to TRBJ1-2; TRBD1 aligns across 7 bases. The J segment lost 7 bases and the V segment lost 6 bases, leaving 2 bases of the junction unmatched. CDR3 length: 11 residues. CDR1 is LNHDA and CDR2 is SQIVND in the germline V gene (reference sequence).

This clone has only a few counts. The chain carries TRBV14 and TRBJ2-5; TRBD2 matches 15 bases. CDR1 is SGHDN, CDR2 FVKESK, per germline. V dropped 2 bases and J dropped 4; count of bases not matched to a gene: 8. This CDR3 has 18 residues. The CDR3 region is CASSQSYGGLAGGETQYF. CDR3 DNA: TGTGCCAGCAGCCAATCGTATGGGGGACTAGCGGGAGGAGAGACCCAGTACTTC.

V usage is TRBV10-3 and J usage is TRBJ1-3; tentatively, D is TRBD1 (6 bases). CDR1 and CDR2 from the germline V gene are ENHRY and SYGVKD. This CDR3 spans 13 amino acids. V lost 10 bases to trimming and J lost 4 bases, with 14 bases between them. CDR3 bases: TGTGCCACCTCGACAGGTCAAGGAAACACCATATATTTT. This translates into CATSTGQGNTIYF.

V is TRBV3-1 (or the pseudogene TRBV3-2) and J is TRBJ1-4, with TRBD1 as a possible D gene (6 bases). CDR3 length: 16 amino acids. Germline CDR1 and CDR2: LGHDT and YNNKEL (reference sequence). V was clipped by 3 bases and J by 5 bases, with 16 bases between them. CDR3 in amino acids: CASSHQYTGTNEKLFF. The CDR3 DNA reads as TGTGCCAGCAGCCACCAATATACAGGGACAAATGAAAAACTGTTTTTT.

The V and J genes are TRBV7-6 and TRBJ2-1; 10 bases are shared with TRBD2. Germline V gene data show CDR1 as SGHVS and CDR2 as FNYEAQ. The CDR3 totals 15 residues. Trimming cost V 4 bases and J 7 bases; bases outside gene matches: 7. CDR3 DNA sequence: TGTGCCAGCAGCTACCTAGCGGGAGTTTCGAATGAGCAGTTCTTC. Translated, it gives CASSYLAGVSNEQFF.

The V call is TRBV19, the J call TRBJ2-3; D is ambiguous. The germline CDR1 and CDR2 sequences are LNHDA and SQIVND (reference sequence). The CDR3 is 11 amino acids. V was trimmed by 2 bases and J by 14 bases, leaving 11 bases between them. In nucleotides, the CDR3 is TGTGCCAGTAGTATAACCCTTCGGGTGTATTTT. Protein: CASSITLRVYF.

This chain uses TRBV5-1 with TRBJ1-6; maybe TRBD1 (6 bases). The CDR3 loop spans 16 amino acids. Germline V CDR1 and CDR2: SGHRS, YFSETQ. Trimming left V 3 bases short and J 0 bases short, with 10 bases between. DNA for the CDR3: TGCGCCAGCAGCTCGACAGGAAGCTCCTATAATTCACCCCTCCACTTT. Its protein is CASSSTGSSYNSPLHF.

In nucleotides, the CDR3 is TGTGCCTGGGGGGCGGGATCGCTTCTGCCCCAGCATTTT. It translates to CAWGAGSLLPQHF. J is TRBJ1-5 and V is TRBV30, with D possibly TRBD1 on 5 matching bases. CDR3 length equals 13 residues. The V end lost 5 bases, the J end lost 9 bases, and 17 bases lay between the germline ends. CDR1 and CDR2 from the germline V gene are GTSNPN and SVGIG (reference sequence). The full variable domain, its missing parts supplied by reference TRBV30 and TRBJ1-5, is SQTIHQWPATLVQPVGSPLSLECTVEGTSNPNLYWYRQAAGRGLQLLFYSVGIGQISSEVPQNLSASRPQDRQFILSSKKLLLSDSGFYLCAWGAGSLLPQHFGDGTRLSIL.

CDR3 bases: TGTGCCAGTAGTGACGCCCCGACAGGGGGTTACAATGAGCAGTTCTTC. Translating gives CASSDAPTGGYNEQFF. The chain has TRBV19 and TRBJ2-1; 9 nucleotides match TRBD1. This CDR3 has 16 amino acids. Germline assignment: CDR1 LNHDA and CDR2 SQIVND (reference sequence). J gave up 4 bases and V 5 bases, and 9 bases lay outside the gene matches.

The chain joins TRBV9 to TRBJ2-1, with 11 bases identical to TRBD2. CDR1 is SGDLS, CDR2 YYNGEE, per germline. The CDR3 runs 17 residues. V lost 0 bases and J lost 10; bases outside the gene matches: 12. The CDR3 loop reads CASSVEGLAAVGEEQFF. The CDR3 DNA reads as TGTGCCAGCAGCGTAGAGGGACTAGCGGCAGTTGGAGAGGAGCAGTTCTTC.

The chain uses TRBV27 and TRBJ1-5, with 10 bases matching TRBD1. In germline, CDR1 is MNHEY, CDR2 SMNVEV (reference sequence). The CDR3 loop spans 16 amino acids. V shed 3 bases and J 11 bases; nucleotides not matched to a gene: 13. The CDR3 here is CASSFGTGAGPEAQHF. The CDR3, as DNA: TGTGCCAGCAGTTTCGGGACAGGGGCCGGACCGGAGGCCCAGCATTTT.

The V call is TRBV7-9, the J call TRBJ1-1; 9 bases match TRBD1. Looked up from germline, CDR1 is SEHNR and CDR2 is FQNEAQ (reference sequence). With 6 bases clipped from V and 4 bases from J, the junction kept 6 bases outside the gene matches. The CDR3 is made up of 14 amino acids. In DNA, the CDR3 is TGTGCCAGCAGGGGGACAGGGTCGGGCACTGAAGCTTTCTTT. Its protein is CASRGTGSGTEAFF.

The chain carries TRBV7-9 and TRBJ2-1; 8 bases align to TRBD2. The CDR3 consists of 15 residues. V lost 8 bases to trimming and J lost 6 bases; unmatched junction nucleotides: 12. Germline loops: CDR1 SEHNR, CDR2 FQNEAQ (reference sequence). CDR3 sequence reads: CASLDSGLAVNEQFF. The CDR3, as DNA: TGTGCCAGCTTGGACAGCGGACTAGCAGTCAATGAGCAGTTCTTC. The variable domain in full, completed from reference TRBV7-9 and TRBJ2-1, reads DTGVSQNPRHKITKRGQNVTFRCDPISEHNRLYWYRQTLGQGPEFLTYFQNEAQLEKSRLLSDRFSAERPKGSFSTLEIQRTEQGDSAMYLCASLDSGLAVNEQFFGPGTRLTVL.

The gene calls are TRBV5-4 and TRBJ2-3, with D perhaps TRBD2 (5 bases). The CDR3 runs to 15 residues. Germline V lookup: CDR1 SGHNT, CDR2 YYREEE (reference sequence). V lost 3 bases to trimming and J lost 8 bases, with 19 bases between them. DNA of the CDR3: TGTGCCAGCAGCTATTCAACCACCCAGGCGGGTACGCAGTATTTT. It specifies CASSYSTTQAGTQYF. The full variable domain, in which reference TRBV5-4 and TRBJ2-3 provide the parts outside the CDR3, is ETGVTQSPTHLIKTRGQQVTLRCSSQSGHNTVSWYQQALGQGPQFIFQYYREEENGRGNFPPRFSGLQFPNYSSELNVNALELDDSALYLCASSYSTTQAGTQYFGPGTRLTVL.

This clone has a single count. The chain has TRBV12-5 and TRBJ2-5; D may be TRBD2 (6 bases). V was clipped by 5 bases and J by 2 bases, with 12 bases between them. The CDR3 extends over 14 amino acids. Looked up from germline, CDR1 is LGHNT and CDR2 is FRNRAP. CDR3 residues: CASGPGDFQETQYF. The CDR3 region has the DNA TGTGCTAGTGGTCCCGGGGACTTTCAAGAGACCCAGTACTTC.

This chain joins TRBV5-1 and TRBJ2-6; D remains ambiguous. The germline CDR1 and CDR2 sequences are SGHRS and YFSETQ. The CDR3 spans 17 residues. V was trimmed by 3 bases and J by 0 bases, leaving 13 bases between them. The CDR3 DNA sequence: TGCGCCAGCAGCTCGCAGACACAGAACTCTGGGGCCAACGTCCTGACTTTC. Translating it yields CASSSQTQNSGANVLTF.

The chain uses TRBV5-1 and TRBJ1-1; 8 bases are a match to TRBD1. The V gene's germline CDR1 is SGHRS and CDR2 YFSETQ. This CDR3 has 16 residues. Losses at the gene ends were 0 bases for V and 4 bases for J; bases not matched to a gene: 8. The CDR3, as DNA: TGCGCCAGCAGCTTGGATGTCAGGGGGCCGTCCACTGAAGCTTTCTTT. Translating gives CASSLDVRGPSTEAFF.

The table lists this clone with a few counts. The rearrangement joins TRBV6-1 to TRBJ2-7; D gene uncertain. There are 13 residues in the CDR3. The germline V gene has CDR1 MNHNS and CDR2 SASEGT. V dropped 0 bases and J dropped 5 bases, with 8 bases sitting between them. This chain's CDR3 is CASSEAAENEQYV. CDR3 sequence (DNA): TGTGCCAGCAGTGAAGCTGCCGAGAACGAGCAGTACGTC.

This rearrangement joins TRBV6-5 to TRBJ1-2; D gene uncertain. The CDR3 consists of 12 residues. The V gene's germline CDR1 is MNHEY and CDR2 SVGAGI. V lost 10 bases and J lost 8, with 17 bases in between. CDR3 in amino acids: CATSSAGLGYTF. CDR3 DNA: TGTGCCACCTCATCAGCGGGGTTGGGCTACACCTTC.

The chain couples TRBV19 to TRBJ2-3; D call uncertain. Germline V gene data show CDR1 as LNHDA and CDR2 as SQIVND (reference sequence). V was clipped by 4 bases and J by 4 bases, with 9 bases between them. CDR3 length equals 13 residues. The CDR3 nucleotides are TGTGCCAGTAGTAGTGTTACAGCAGATACGCAGTATTTT. Its translation is CASSSVTADTQYF.

CDR3: CATLRTGDWSEQFF. CDR3 DNA sequence: TGTGCCACGCTAAGGACAGGTGATTGGAGTGAGCAGTTCTTC. This chain joins TRBV6-5 and TRBJ2-1, with 7 positions matching TRBD1. Germline V CDR1 and CDR2: MNHEY, SVGAGI. This CDR3 comprises 14 residues. With 10 bases clipped from V and 9 bases from J, the junction kept 15 bases outside the gene matches.

This clone was recorded a few times. The chain joins TRBV5-4 to TRBJ2-2; 7 nucleotides align to TRBD1. CDR1 SGHNT and CDR2 YYREEE come from the germline V gene (reference sequence). Trimming took 0 bases from V and 5 from J; bases not matched to a gene: 4. This CDR3 is built from 15 residues. The CDR3: CASSLVGGETGELFF. CDR3 DNA sequence: TGTGCCAGCAGCTTGGTAGGGGGCGAAACCGGGGAGCTGTTTTTT.

The CDR3 sequence: CASSIQTGTGCTGELFF. In DNA form, the CDR3 reads TGTGCCAGCAGCATACAAACCGGGACAGGGTGTACCGGGGAGCTGTTTTTT. V and J are TRBV21-1 and TRBJ2-2; TRBD1 is taken as the D call from the table, unchecked against the DNA. TRBV21-1 is a pseudogene. The CDR3 sequence is 17 residues long.

In this sample, this clone turned up once. The V call is TRBV7-9, the J call TRBJ2-2; 8 nucleotides match TRBD2. Germline CDR1 and CDR2: SEHNR and FQNEAQ (reference sequence). The CDR3 has 16 amino acids. Germline trimming cut 5 bases from V and 1 base from J; bases unmatched to any gene: 6. DNA for the CDR3: TGTGCCAGCAGCCTGCCTAGCGGGTGGAACACCGGGGAGCTGTTTTTT. As protein: CASSLPSGWNTGELFF.

This clone occurred once. The rearrangement joins TRBV5-1 to TRBJ2-2, with 10 nucleotides matching TRBD2. The CDR3 is 15 residues long. Germline trimming cut 4 bases from V and 4 bases from J; bases unmatched to any gene: 4. CDR1 and CDR2 from the germline V gene are SGHRS and YFSETQ. The CDR3: CASSPTSGTTGELFF. The CDR3 nucleotides read TGCGCCAGCAGCCCTACTAGCGGGACCACCGGGGAGCTGTTTTTT.

The gene calls are TRBV5-1 and TRBJ2-5; 7 bases are a match to TRBD1. J was trimmed by 5 bases and V by 0 bases; bases with no gene match: 4. The germline V gene encodes CDR1 SGHRS and CDR2 YFSETQ. The CDR3 runs to 14 residues. In DNA form, the CDR3 reads TGCGCCAGCAGCTTGGAGGGGGCAGGGGAGACCCAGTACTTC. Translated: CASSLEGAGETQYF.